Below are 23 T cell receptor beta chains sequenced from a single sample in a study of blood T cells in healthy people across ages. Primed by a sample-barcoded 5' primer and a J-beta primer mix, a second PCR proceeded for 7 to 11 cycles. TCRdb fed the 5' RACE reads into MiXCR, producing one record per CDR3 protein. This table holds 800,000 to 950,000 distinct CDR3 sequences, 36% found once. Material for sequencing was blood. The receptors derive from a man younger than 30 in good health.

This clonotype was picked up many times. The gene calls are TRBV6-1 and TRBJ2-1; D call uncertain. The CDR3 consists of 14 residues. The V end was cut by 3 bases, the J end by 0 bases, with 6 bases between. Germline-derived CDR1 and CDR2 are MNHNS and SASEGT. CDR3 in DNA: TGTGCCAGCAGTGAGCTGAGCTCCTACAATGAGCAGTTCTTC. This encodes CASSELSSYNEQFF.

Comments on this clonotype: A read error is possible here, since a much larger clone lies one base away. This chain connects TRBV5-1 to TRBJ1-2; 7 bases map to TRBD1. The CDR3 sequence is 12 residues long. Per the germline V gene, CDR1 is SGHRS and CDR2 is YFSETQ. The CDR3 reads CAGSPGQAGYTF. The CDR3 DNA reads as TGCGCCGGCAGCCCCGGACAGGCTGGCTACACCTTC.

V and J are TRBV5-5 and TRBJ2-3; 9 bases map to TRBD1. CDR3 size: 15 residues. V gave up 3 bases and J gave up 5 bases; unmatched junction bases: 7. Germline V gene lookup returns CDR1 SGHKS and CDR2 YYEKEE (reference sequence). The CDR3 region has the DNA TGTGCCAGCAGCTCCGACAGGGGGTTTCAAGATACGCAGTATTTT. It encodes CASSSDRGFQDTQYF.

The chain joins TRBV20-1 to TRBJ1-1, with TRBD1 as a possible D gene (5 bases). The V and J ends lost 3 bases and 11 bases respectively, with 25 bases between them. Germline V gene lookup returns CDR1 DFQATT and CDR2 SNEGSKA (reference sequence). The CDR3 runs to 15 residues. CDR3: CSARTEQRGGQTAFF. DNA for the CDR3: TGCAGTGCTAGGACAGAGCAAAGGGGCGGTCAAACGGCTTTCTTT.

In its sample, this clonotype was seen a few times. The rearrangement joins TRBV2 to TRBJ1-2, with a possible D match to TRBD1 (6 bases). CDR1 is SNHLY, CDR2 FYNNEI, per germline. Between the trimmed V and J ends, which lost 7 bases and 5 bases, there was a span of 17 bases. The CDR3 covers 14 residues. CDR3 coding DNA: TGTGCCAGCAACTTACAGGGCGAGATATATGGCTACACCTTC. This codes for CASNLQGEIYGYTF.

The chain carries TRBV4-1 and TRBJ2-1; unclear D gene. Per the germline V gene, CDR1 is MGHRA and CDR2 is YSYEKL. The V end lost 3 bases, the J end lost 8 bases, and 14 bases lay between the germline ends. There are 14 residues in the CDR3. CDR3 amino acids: CASSQVRASYEQFF. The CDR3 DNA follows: TGCGCCAGCAGCCAGGTTAGGGCTTCCTATGAGCAGTTCTTC.

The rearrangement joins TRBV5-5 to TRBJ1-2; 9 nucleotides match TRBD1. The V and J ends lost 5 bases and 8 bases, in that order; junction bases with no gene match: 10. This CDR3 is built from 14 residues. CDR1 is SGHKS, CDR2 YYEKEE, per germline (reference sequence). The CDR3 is CASRIPGTGTGYTF. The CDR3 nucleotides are TGTGCCAGCAGAATTCCCGGGACAGGGACCGGCTACACCTTC. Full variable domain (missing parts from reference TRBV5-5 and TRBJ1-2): DAGVTQSPTHLIKTRGQQVTLRCSPISGHKSVSWYQQVLGQGPQFIFQYYEKEERGRGNFPDRFSARQFPNYSSELNVNALLLGDSALYLCASRIPGTGTGYTFGSGTRLTVV.

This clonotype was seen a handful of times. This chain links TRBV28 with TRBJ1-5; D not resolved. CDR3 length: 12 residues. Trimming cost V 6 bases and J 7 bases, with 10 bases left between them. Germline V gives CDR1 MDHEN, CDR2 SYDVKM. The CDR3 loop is CASRGPRQPQHF. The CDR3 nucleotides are TGTGCCAGCAGAGGCCCTCGGCAGCCCCAGCATTTT.

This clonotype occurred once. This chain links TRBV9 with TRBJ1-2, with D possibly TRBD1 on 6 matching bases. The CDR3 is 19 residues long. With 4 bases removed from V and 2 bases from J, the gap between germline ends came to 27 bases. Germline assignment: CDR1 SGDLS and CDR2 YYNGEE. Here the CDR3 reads CASSLNPGTQPQLNYGYTF. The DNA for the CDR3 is TGTGCCAGCAGCTTAAACCCCGGGACACAACCTCAGTTAAACTATGGCTACACCTTC.

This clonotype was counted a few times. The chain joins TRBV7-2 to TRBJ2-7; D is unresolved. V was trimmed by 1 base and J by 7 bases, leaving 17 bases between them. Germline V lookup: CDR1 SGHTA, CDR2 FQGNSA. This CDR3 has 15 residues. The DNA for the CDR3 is TGTGCCAGCAGCTTAGTAGGACGTAACAACAATGAGCAGTACTTC. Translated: CASSLVGRNNNEQYF.

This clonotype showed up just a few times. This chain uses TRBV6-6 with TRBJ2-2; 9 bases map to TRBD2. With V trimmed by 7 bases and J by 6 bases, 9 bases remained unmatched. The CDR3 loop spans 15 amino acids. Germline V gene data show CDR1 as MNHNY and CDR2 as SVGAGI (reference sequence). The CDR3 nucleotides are TGTGCCAGCACCAAAGATAGCGGGGGCCCCGGGGAGCTGTTTTTT. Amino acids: CASTKDSGGPGELFF.

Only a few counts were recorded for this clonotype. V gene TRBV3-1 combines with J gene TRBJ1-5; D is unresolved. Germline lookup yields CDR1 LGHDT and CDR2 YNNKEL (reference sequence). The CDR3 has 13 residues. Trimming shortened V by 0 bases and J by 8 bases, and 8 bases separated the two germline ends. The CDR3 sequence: CASSQDRGKPQHF. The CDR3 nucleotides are TGTGCCAGCAGCCAAGATCGCGGGAAGCCCCAGCATTTT.

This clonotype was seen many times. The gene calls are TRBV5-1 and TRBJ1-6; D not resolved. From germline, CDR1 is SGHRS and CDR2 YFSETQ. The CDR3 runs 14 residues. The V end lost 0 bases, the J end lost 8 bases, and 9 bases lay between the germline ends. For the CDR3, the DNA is TGCGCCAGCAGCTTGGGTGGTGTTGATTCACCCCTCCACTTT. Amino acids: CASSLGGVDSPLHF.

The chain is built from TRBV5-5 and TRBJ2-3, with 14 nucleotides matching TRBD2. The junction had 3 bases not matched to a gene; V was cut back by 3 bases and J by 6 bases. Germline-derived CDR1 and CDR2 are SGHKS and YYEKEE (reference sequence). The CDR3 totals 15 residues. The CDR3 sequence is CASSSRTSGGDTQYF. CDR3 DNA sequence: TGTGCCAGCAGCTCCCGGACTAGCGGGGGGGATACGCAGTATTTT.

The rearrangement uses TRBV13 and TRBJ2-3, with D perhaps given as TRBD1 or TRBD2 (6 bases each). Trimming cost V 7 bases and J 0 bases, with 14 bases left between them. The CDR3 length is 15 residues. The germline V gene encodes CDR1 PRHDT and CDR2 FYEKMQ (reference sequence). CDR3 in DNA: TGTGCCAGCACCGCCGAAGGGGGGAGCACAGATACGCAGTATTTT. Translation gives CASTAEGGSTDTQYF.

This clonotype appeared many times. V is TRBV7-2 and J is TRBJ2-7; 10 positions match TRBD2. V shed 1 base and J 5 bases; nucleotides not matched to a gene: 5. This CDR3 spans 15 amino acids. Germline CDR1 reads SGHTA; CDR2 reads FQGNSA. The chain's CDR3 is CASSLVSGGFDEQYF. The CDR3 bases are TGTGCCAGCAGCTTAGTTAGCGGGGGGTTCGACGAGCAGTACTTC.

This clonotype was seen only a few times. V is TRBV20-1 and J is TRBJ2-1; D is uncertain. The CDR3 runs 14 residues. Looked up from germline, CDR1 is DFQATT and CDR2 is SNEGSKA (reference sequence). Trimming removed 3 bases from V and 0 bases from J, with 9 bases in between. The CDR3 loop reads CSASGSTSYNEQFF. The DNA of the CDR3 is TGCAGTGCTAGCGGCTCCACCTCCTACAATGAGCAGTTCTTC.

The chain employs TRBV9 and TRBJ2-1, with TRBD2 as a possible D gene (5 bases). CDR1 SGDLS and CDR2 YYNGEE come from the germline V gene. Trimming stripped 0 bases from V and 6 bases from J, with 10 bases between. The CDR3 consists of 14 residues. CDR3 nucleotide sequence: TGTGCCAGCAGCGTAGACGCTAGCAGCAATGAGCAGTTCTTC. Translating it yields CASSVDASSNEQFF. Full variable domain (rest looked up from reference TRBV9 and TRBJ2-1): DSGVTQTPKHLITATGQRVTLRCSPRSGDLSVYWYQQSLDQGLQFLIQYYNGEERAKGNILERFSAQQFPDLHSELNLSSLELGDSALYFCASSVDASSNEQFFGPGTRLTVL.

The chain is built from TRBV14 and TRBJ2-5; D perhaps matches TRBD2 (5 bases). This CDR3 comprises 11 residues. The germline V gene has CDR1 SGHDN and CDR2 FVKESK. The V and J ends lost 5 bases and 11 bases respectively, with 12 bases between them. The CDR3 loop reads CASSSTWEQYF. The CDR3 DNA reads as TGTGCCAGCAGCAGTACCTGGGAGCAGTACTTC.

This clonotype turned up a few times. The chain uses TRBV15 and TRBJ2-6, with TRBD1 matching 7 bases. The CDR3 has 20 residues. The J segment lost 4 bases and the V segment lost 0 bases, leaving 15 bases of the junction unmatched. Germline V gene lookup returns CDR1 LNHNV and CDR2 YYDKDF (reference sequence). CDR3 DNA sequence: TGTGCCACCAGCAGAGATTCGGCAGGGGGTGGCCCTTCCGGGGCCAACGTCCTGACTTTC. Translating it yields CATSRDSAGGGPSGANVLTF.

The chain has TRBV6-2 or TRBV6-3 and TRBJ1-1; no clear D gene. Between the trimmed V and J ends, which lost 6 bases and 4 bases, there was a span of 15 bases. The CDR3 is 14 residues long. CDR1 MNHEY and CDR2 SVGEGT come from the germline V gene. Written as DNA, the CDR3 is TGTGCCAGCAGAGAAGTTGGACCGGTCACTGAAGCTTTCTTT. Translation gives CASREVGPVTEAFF.

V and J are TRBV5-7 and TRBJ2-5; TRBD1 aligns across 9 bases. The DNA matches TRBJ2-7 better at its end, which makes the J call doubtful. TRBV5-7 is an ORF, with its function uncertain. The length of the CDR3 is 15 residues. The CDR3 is CASSFIGDRAHEQYF. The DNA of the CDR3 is TGTGCCAGCAGCTTTATTGGGGACAGGGCCCACGAGCAGTACTTC.

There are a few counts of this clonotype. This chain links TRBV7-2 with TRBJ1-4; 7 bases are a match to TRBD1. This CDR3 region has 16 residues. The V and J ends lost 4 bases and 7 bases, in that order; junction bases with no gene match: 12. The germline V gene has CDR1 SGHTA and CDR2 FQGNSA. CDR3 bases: TGTGCCAGCAGCTCGACAATAGTACAGGGGATTGAAAAACTGTTTTTT. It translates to CASSSTIVQGIEKLFF.